The 10 T cell receptor beta chains given below trace back to one sample, sequenced in a study of blood T cell repertoires in COVID-19. Sequencing was performed with immunoSEQ multiplex PCR; in TCRdb, only in-frame clones are kept and a portion is missing. The sample consists of approximately 89,000 clones, more than 70% of them appearing once. Sequenced material: peripheral blood. The receptors here all came from a man in his 70s with acute or convalescent COVID-19.

For this clone: Other DNA sequences in this specimen translate into the identical CDR3. The chain has TRBV30 and TRBJ2-1; 7 bases agree with TRBD2. This CDR3 is built from 15 residues. Germline trimming cut 0 bases from V and 0 bases from J; bases unmatched to any gene: 2. Germline V gives CDR1 GTSNPN, CDR2 SVGIG (reference sequence). Here the CDR3 reads CAWSVGGSSYNEQFF. The CDR3 DNA follows: TGTGCCTGGAGTGTGGGCGGGAGCTCCTACAATGAGCAGTTCTTC. Full variable domain (rest looked up from reference TRBV30 and TRBJ2-1): SQTIHQWPATLVQPVGSPLSLECTVEGTSNPNLYWYRQAAGRGLQLLFYSVGIGQISSEVPQNLSASRPQDRQFILSSKKLLLSDSGFYLCAWSVGGSSYNEQFFGPGTRLTVL.

The chain has TRBV19 and TRBJ2-1; D unresolved. In germline, CDR1 is LNHDA, CDR2 SQIVND (reference sequence). Trimming cost V 10 bases and J 5 bases, with 18 bases left between them. CDR3 length: 14 residues. The CDR3 DNA sequence: TGTGCCACCTCATCGGGTTTACTCCACAATGAGCAGTTCTTC. It specifies CATSSGLLHNEQFF.

This clone was found a few times. V is TRBV6-1 and J is TRBJ2-2; D gene uncertain. The CDR3 is 15 residues long. Germline lookup yields CDR1 MNHNS and CDR2 SASEGT. V was shortened by 1 base and J by 1 base, with 7 bases between the two germline ends. Here the CDR3 DNA reads TGTGCCAGCAGTGAAGACCCACAGAACACCGGGGAGCTGTTTTTT. Protein: CASSEDPQNTGELFF.

J is TRBJ2-1 and V is TRBV5-4; TRBD2 matches 12 bases. The CDR3 totals 20 residues. Germline V lookup: CDR1 SGHNT, CDR2 YYREEE (reference sequence). The J segment lost 5 bases and the V segment lost 2 bases, leaving 17 bases of the junction unmatched. CDR3 sequence: CASSFLRTSGIFSGDNEQFF. The CDR3, as DNA: TGTGCCAGCAGCTTTTTACGGACTAGCGGGATCTTCTCCGGGGACAATGAGCAGTTCTTC.

V is TRBV7-9 and J is TRBJ2-1, with TRBD1 matching over 9 bases. The CDR3 totals 15 residues. Germline loops: CDR1 SEHNR, CDR2 FQNEAQ (reference sequence). After removal of 4 bases from V and 8 bases from J, the junction contained 9 bases not matched to a gene. In nucleotides, the CDR3 is TGTGCCAGCAGCTCACCGGGACAGGGTAAATATGAGCAGTTCTTC. Translating it yields CASSSPGQGKYEQFF.

The chain combines TRBV13 with TRBJ2-7, with TRBD1 matching 7 bases. This CDR3 contains 14 residues. V dropped 5 bases and J dropped 1; count of bases not matched to a gene: 5. CDR1 and CDR2 (germline): PRHDT, FYEKMQ (reference sequence). Here the CDR3 reads CASSPWTGSYEQYF. The CDR3 region has the DNA TGTGCCAGCAGCCCCTGGACAGGTTCCTACGAGCAGTACTTC. Using reference TRBV13 and TRBJ2-7 for the parts outside the CDR3, the full variable domain is AAGVIQSPRHLIKEKRETATLKCYPIPRHDTVYWYQQGPGQDPQFLISFYEKMQSDKGSIPDRFSAQQFSDYHSELNMSSLELGDSALYFCASSPWTGSYEQYFGPGTRLTVT.

The chain recombines TRBV28 with TRBJ1-4; 9 bases are a match to TRBD1. CDR3 size: 16 residues. V was pared by 7 bases and J by 0 bases, with 6 bases of the junction left unmatched. Germline values: CDR1 MDHEN, CDR2 SYDVKM. In DNA, the CDR3 is TGTGCCAGCACGCTACAGGGGGCCTCAACTAATGAAAAACTGTTTTTT. As protein: CASTLQGASTNEKLFF.

The V call is TRBV6-6, the J call TRBJ2-4; 7 positions agree with TRBD1. The germline V gene encodes CDR1 MNHNY and CDR2 SVGAGI (reference sequence). This CDR3 contains 19 residues. The V segment lost 5 bases and the J segment 1 base; nucleotides outside the gene matches: 17. The CDR3 nucleotides are TGTGCCAGCAGTCGACCCGACAGGGCGTTTGAGGGGGCCAAAAACATTCAGTACTTC. This translates into CASSRPDRAFEGAKNIQYF.

V is TRBV7-8 and J is TRBJ2-7, with 8 bases that match TRBD2. The germline V gene encodes CDR1 SGHVS and CDR2 FQNEAQ. Unmatched junction bases numbered 16, after V lost 5 bases and J lost 7 bases. This CDR3 has 16 amino acids. The CDR3: CASSPSGAGGGREQYF. CDR3 nucleotides: TGTGCCAGCAGCCCCAGTGGGGCGGGAGGAGGTAGGGAGCAGTACTTC.

Regarding this clone: The junction departs from germline at one end; a sequencing error may be responsible. The chain uses TRBV2 and TRBJ1-2, with unresolved D. The CDR3 loop spans 13 amino acids. In germline, CDR1 is SNHLY, CDR2 FYNNEI. The CDR3 is CASSDEGNYGYTF. CDR3 nucleotides: TGTGCCAGCAGTGACGAGGGTAACTACGGCTACACCTTC. The whole variable domain, filled in from reference TRBV2 and TRBJ1-2, reads EPEVTQTPSHQVTQMGQEVILRCVPISNHLYFYWYRQILGQKVEFLVSFYNNEISEKSEIFDDQFSVERPDGSNFTLKIRSTKLEDSAMYFCASSDEGNYGYTFGSGTRLTVV.